The 18 T cell receptor beta chains below come from one sample, sequenced in a study of blood T cell repertoires in COVID-19. The protocol was immunoSEQ multiplex PCR, while the TCRdb copy is restricted to in-frame clones and leaves out a portion. This table holds some 140,000 clones, around 85% found once. The sample taken for sequencing was peripheral blood. All receptors derive from a man in his sixties with COVID-19, enrolled during active disease.

The rearrangement joins TRBV7-2 to TRBJ1-2; D remains ambiguous. Germline CDR1 is SGHTA and CDR2 is FQGNSA. V was trimmed by 2 bases and J by 8 bases, leaving 12 bases between them. The CDR3 is 13 residues long. The CDR3 DNA reads as TGTGCCAGCAGCTTAAATGACCTGCGGGGCTACACCTTC. Its protein product is CASSLNDLRGYTF.

This clone appeared a few times. This chain joins TRBV5-4 and TRBJ2-5; 11 bases are a match to TRBD1. Per germline, CDR1 SGHNT and CDR2 YYREEE (reference sequence). The length of the CDR3 is 16 residues. V shed 4 bases, J shed 2 bases, and the junction held 7 bases outside the gene matches. The CDR3, as DNA: TGTGCCAGCAGCCCGGGACAGGGGGTTAGACAAGAGACCCAGTACTTC. Translation: CASSPGQGVRQETQYF.

V and J are TRBV19 and TRBJ2-2; 12 positions agree with TRBD1. CDR1 is LNHDA, CDR2 SQIVND, per germline (reference sequence). V was pared by 6 bases and J by 7 bases, with 9 bases of the junction left unmatched. This CDR3 region has 16 residues. This CDR3 reads CASSRPGQGAVGELFF. In nucleotides, the CDR3 is TGTGCCAGTAGCCGACCGGGACAGGGGGCGGTCGGGGAGCTGTTTTTT.

This chain joins TRBV12-5 and TRBJ2-1; weak D call: TRBD1 (5 bases). CDR1 and CDR2 from the germline V gene are LGHNT and FRNRAP. This CDR3 contains 16 residues. V dropped 2 bases and J dropped 5 bases, with 16 bases sitting between them. CDR3 nucleotides: TGTGCTAGTGGTTTGAGGGGCCCAGATACAAACAATGAGCAGTTCTTC. This translates into CASGLRGPDTNNEQFF.

The chain uses TRBV18 and TRBJ1-1; D remains ambiguous. From germline, CDR1 is KGHSH and CDR2 LQKENI. Trimming stripped 0 bases from V and 7 bases from J, with 6 bases between. The CDR3 is made up of 12 amino acids. The CDR3, as DNA: TGTGCCAGCTCACCACCGAAGAGTGAAGCTTTCTTT. Translation gives CASSPPKSEAFF.

The chain joins TRBV5-1 to TRBJ2-1; 8 nucleotides align to TRBD2. The V and J ends lost 2 bases and 7 bases, in that order; junction bases with no gene match: 8. This CDR3 contains 15 residues. Germline V gene sequence: CDR1 SGHRS, CDR2 YFSETQ. The CDR3 DNA reads TGCGCCAGCAGCTTCTCCGGGACTAGTAGAAATGAGCAGTTCTTC. The encoded protein is CASSFSGTSRNEQFF.

The gene calls are TRBV6-5 and TRBJ2-3; TRBD1 aligns across 8 bases. This CDR3 is 14 amino acids long. CDR1 and CDR2 from the germline V gene are MNHEY and SVGAGI. V was pared by 5 bases and J by 5 bases, with 6 bases of the junction left unmatched. The CDR3 bases are TGTGCCAGCAGTAACAGGGGGGATAGAGATACGCAGTATTTT. It encodes CASSNRGDRDTQYF.

The chain recombines TRBV9 with TRBJ2-1; TRBD2 matches 13 bases. Germline-derived CDR1 and CDR2 are SGDLS and YYNGEE. The CDR3 runs to 19 residues. V lost 4 bases to trimming and J lost 0 bases; unmatched junction nucleotides: 10. CDR3 nucleotide sequence: TGTGCCAGCAGCCCTAAGACTAGCGGGGGGCCTAGCTCCTACAATGAGCAGTTCTTC. Protein sequence: CASSPKTSGGPSSYNEQFF.

The chain uses TRBV7-9 and TRBJ1-2, with no clear D. This CDR3 region has 13 residues. Trimming left V 4 bases short and J 1 base short, with 7 bases between. Per the germline V gene, CDR1 is SEHNR and CDR2 is FQNEAQ (reference sequence). The CDR3 here is CASSSRINYGYTF. The CDR3, as DNA: TGTGCCAGCAGCTCCAGAATTAACTATGGCTACACCTTC.

CDR3 in amino acids: CASLEGGGMRAFF. The DNA for the CDR3 is TGTGCCAGTCTCGAAGGGGGGGGCATGAGAGCTTTCTTT. The rearrangement uses TRBV6-5 and TRBJ1-1, with D possibly being TRBD1 (6 bases). Trimming stripped 9 bases from V and 10 bases from J, with 21 bases between. The CDR3 length is 13 residues. In germline, CDR1 is MNHEY, CDR2 SVGAGI.

This chain joins TRBV6-6 and TRBJ2-3; 7 bases agree with TRBD1. After removal of 2 bases from V and 1 base from J, the junction contained 3 bases not matched to a gene. Germline V lookup: CDR1 MNHNY, CDR2 SVGAGI (reference sequence). The CDR3 loop spans 15 amino acids. The CDR3 DNA reads TGTGCCAGCAGTTACAGGGGGCGAGGCACAGATACGCAGTATTTT. Amino acid sequence: CASSYRGRGTDTQYF.

The gene calls are TRBV12-5 and TRBJ2-1, with TRBD2 identical over 9 bases. CDR3 size: 18 residues. V was pared by 1 base and J by 2 bases, with 9 bases of the junction left unmatched. CDR1 is LGHNT and CDR2 is FRNRAP in the germline V gene. DNA of the CDR3: TGTGCTAGTGGTTTGGGGCTTCGCAGCGGGAGGACCTACAATGAGCAGTTCTTC. This encodes CASGLGLRSGRTYNEQFF.

The rearrangement joins TRBV3-1 (or the pseudogene TRBV3-2) to TRBJ1-3; 8 positions match TRBD1. This CDR3 region has 17 residues. The germline CDR1 and CDR2 sequences are LGHDT and YNNKEL (reference sequence). V gave up 4 bases and J gave up 1 base; unmatched junction bases: 9. CDR3 sequence (DNA): TGTGCCAGCAGCCGAAACCCGCGACAGGGGTCTGGAAACACCATATATTTT. Its translation: CASSRNPRQGSGNTIYF.

The chain combines TRBV7-8 with TRBJ1-2, with 11 nucleotides matching TRBD1. The CDR3 has 15 amino acids. Trimming cost V 5 bases and J 3 bases; bases outside gene matches: 5. Germline V gene sequence: CDR1 SGHVS, CDR2 FQNEAQ. In DNA, the CDR3 is TGTGCCAGCAGCCCCCGGGACAGGGGGGACTATGGCTACACCTTC. This codes for CASSPRDRGDYGYTF.

The V and J genes are TRBV6-5 and TRBJ1-2, with a possible D match to TRBD1 (5 bases). The CDR3 is 14 amino acids. CDR1 and CDR2 from the germline V gene are MNHEY and SVGAGI. V shed 6 bases and J shed 4 bases, with 15 bases lying between them. The CDR3 bases are TGTGCCAGCAGCCCGACAGTTGGGGCCTATGGCTACACCTTC. Residues: CASSPTVGAYGYTF.

This clone occurred a few times. V is TRBV4-3 and J is TRBJ2-7; 7 bases align to TRBD1. Germline V gene lookup returns CDR1 LGHNA and CDR2 YSLEER. CDR3 length: 13 residues. Unmatched junction bases numbered 2, after V lost 2 bases and J lost 4 bases. For the CDR3, the DNA is TGCGCCAGCAGCCAACAGACAGGGTACGAGCAGTACTTC. Protein sequence: CASSQQTGYEQYF.

The rearrangement uses TRBV6-6 and TRBJ2-2; a possible D gene is TRBD1 (5 bases). V lost 6 bases and J 7 bases, leaving 12 bases between the germline ends. This CDR3 has 13 residues. Germline V gene data show CDR1 as MNHNY and CDR2 as SVGAGI (reference sequence). The CDR3 here is CASSKTANGELFF. In DNA, the CDR3 is TGTGCCAGCAGCAAGACAGCAAACGGGGAGCTGTTTTTT.

The rearrangement links TRBV4-3 to TRBJ1-4; D is possibly TRBD1 (5 bases). There are 14 residues in the CDR3. Germline CDR1 and CDR2: LGHNA and YSLEER. Deletions cut 3 bases from V and 5 bases from J, with 10 bases between. CDR3 coding DNA: TGCGCCAGCAGCCAGGAGGGGAAAAATGAAAAACTGTTTTTT. Translating gives CASSQEGKNEKLFF.